Listed below are T cell receptor beta chains from one sample, sequenced in a study of blood T cell repertoires in COVID-19. The assay was immunoSEQ multiplex PCR, and TCRdb's table has in-frame clones only and misses some. The sample includes 62,000 or so clones, approximately 80% of them seen just once. Sequencing was done on a sample of peripheral blood. These receptor sequences come from a man in his 60s with COVID-19, enrolled during active disease. The CDR3 runs from the conserved cysteine through the conserved F or W. The order of the fields is CDR3 protein, CDR3 DNA, clone size, V gene, D gene, J gene. A D gene is named only where the DNA matches it firmly. Clone size is stated in some rows and not others, as once, few, many or a class when expanded.

CASSPNRGDQPQHF TGTGCCAGTAGTCCTAACAGGGGAGATCAGCCCCAGCATTTT . TRBV19 TRBD1 TRBJ1-5
CASTADRGYNSPLHF TGTGCCAGTACCGCGGACAGGGGCTATAATTCACCCCTCCACTTT . TRBV19 TRBD1 TRBJ1-6
CASSVGRGGEKEAFF TGTGCCAGCAGCGTAGGCCGGGGCGGGGAGAAAGAAGCTTTCTTT . TRBV9 . TRBJ1-1
CASSPHLGDTQYF TGTGCCAGCAGCCCGCACCTCGGGGATACGCAGTATTTT . TRBV14 . TRBJ2-3
CASSIASTGEQYF TGTGCCAGTAGTATAGCATCCACCGGCGAGCAGTACTTC . TRBV19 . TRBJ2-7
CASSPQSEDRELFF TGTGCCAGCTCACCACAAAGTGAGGACAGGGAGCTGTTTTTT once TRBV18 . TRBJ2-2
CAWSSGTSGTNEQFF TGTGCCTGGAGTTCCGGGACTAGCGGGACCAATGAGCAGTTCTTC medium-sized TRBV30 TRBD2 TRBJ2-1
CASSLYSPGDTQYF TGTGCCAGCAGCTTATACAGCCCTGGGGATACGCAGTATTTT . TRBV11-2 . TRBJ2-3
CASSLDRGTEAFF TGTGCCAGCAGCTTAGATAGGGGCACTGAAGCTTTCTTT . TRBV11-2 . TRBJ1-1
CASSLAPPADTQYF TGTGCCAGCAGCTTAGCCCCCCCGGCAGATACGCAGTATTTT . TRBV11-3 . TRBJ2-3
CASRQSDTYTGELFF TGTGCCAGCAGGCAGTCAGACACCTACACCGGGGAGCTGTTTTTT many TRBV28 . TRBJ2-2
CSVDNRGVAQYF TGCAGCGTTGACAACAGGGGAGTGGCCCAGTACTTC few TRBV29-1 TRBD1 TRBJ2-5
CAWGRHHF TGTGCCTGGGGGAGGCACCACTTT . TRBV30 . TRBJ1-6
CAISAQGSHLNTEAFF TGTGCCATCAGTGCACAGGGGTCACACCTGAACACTGAAGCTTTCTTT . TRBV10-3 TRBD1 TRBJ1-1
CASSLGKAGGILETQYF TGTGCCAGCAGCTTGGGAAAAGCGGGGGGGATTCTGGAGACCCAGTACTTC . TRBV5-4 TRBD2 TRBJ2-5
CASSPNYPSEAFF TGTGCCAGCAGTCCTAATTACCCAAGCGAAGCTTTCTTT few TRBV6-5 . TRBJ1-1
CASSPRGLAGNEQFF TGTGCCAGCAGCCCCCGGGGACTAGCGGGCAATGAGCAGTTCTTC . TRBV7-9 TRBD2 TRBJ2-1
CASSSEGVVEQFF TGTGCCAGCAGTTCGGAAGGGGTTGTTGAGCAGTTCTTC few TRBV2 . TRBJ2-1